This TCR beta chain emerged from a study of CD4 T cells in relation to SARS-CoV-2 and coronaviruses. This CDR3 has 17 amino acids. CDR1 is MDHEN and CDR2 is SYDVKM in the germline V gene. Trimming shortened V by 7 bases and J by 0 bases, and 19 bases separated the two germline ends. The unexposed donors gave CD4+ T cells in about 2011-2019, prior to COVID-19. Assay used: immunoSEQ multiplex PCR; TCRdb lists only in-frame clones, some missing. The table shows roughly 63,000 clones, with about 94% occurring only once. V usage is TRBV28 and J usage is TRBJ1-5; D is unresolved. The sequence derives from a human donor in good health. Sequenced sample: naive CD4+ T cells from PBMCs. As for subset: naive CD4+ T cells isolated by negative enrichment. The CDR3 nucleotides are TGTGCCAGCACAAACGTTCGGGCAGACTATAGCAATCAGCCCCAGCATTTT. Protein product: CASTNVRADYSNQPQHF.